Sequencing of this T cell receptor (beta chain) was carried out in a study of blood T cell repertoires in COVID-19 (dated by TCRdb to the early 2020s). Context from the whole study: Collaborator samples came from the United States, Italy and Spain and covered acute and convalescent phases of COVID-19. The prospective study material was composed of cDNA or gDNA derived from T cells, B-cell-depleted T cells, or PBMCs. Deeply sampled blood TCRbeta repertoires from subjects exposed to, actively infected with, or recovered from COVID-19 were included in the dataset. The repertoires were released in a freely available public database meant as a resource for research on the immune response to SARS-CoV-2. Samples were obtained from the ongoing ImmuneRACE study (first 160 participants) and from over 1,000 subjects provided by 6 global collaborators. A de-identified subject ID, COVID-19 status, age in years and sex were almost always included in the sample metadata. HLA class I and class II types, where available, came from metadata supplied by the sample provider rather than from assay-based typing.

TCRbeta CDR3 regions were amplified from genomic DNA by means of the immunoSEQ Assay, a bias-controlled multiplex PCR. For the original study's pipeline: The number of nucleated cells in each sample was estimated from the amplification of reference gene primers within the assay. To quantify the absolute abundance of each unique TCRbeta CDR3 rearrangement, sequence reads were collapsed and filtered. For each sample, productive Simpson clonality was calculated by taking the square root of Simpson's diversity index across productive rearrangements. TCRdb retrieved this table from immuneACCESS and kept in-frame rearrangements only. Not all clones are present; in checked studies, unresolved V genes account for under half, and no reason is known for the remainder. V and J calls and clone size are those listed in that table; D and trimming were worked out from the DNA. Within this sample are about 200,000 clones, with more than 70% of them counted one time only. The ten largest make up approximately 8% of the sample.

As for this clone: Its antigen is currently not known. Base qualities are missing; no much larger clone stands one base away.

The CDR3, from cysteine to phenylalanine, totals 15 residues. Only the CDR3 region is kept as DNA, spanning 45 bases read in frame from base 1. For CDR1 and CDR2, the germline V gene (reference sequence) lists PRHDT and FYEKMQ. The trim is 5 bases for V and 4 bases for J, with a gap of 15 bases between the germline ends. Study-wide findings and limitations: The amount of clinical and demographic metadata varied by source and participant and was provided uncurated.

Enrolling through a virtual design, the prospective study's participants ranged in age from roughly 18 to 89 years and lived across roughly 23 United States geographic areas. In the prospective study, cohorts were assigned on the basis of participant-reported clinical history obtained from a screening survey and a study questionnaire. Recovered participants in ImmuneRACE Cohort 3 were defined by two consecutive negative NP/OP PCR tests, clearance by a healthcare professional, or resolution of symptoms. In the prospective study, mobile phlebotomists collected whole blood, serum and a nasopharyngeal or oropharyngeal swab from each participant. Participants in the prospective study had the option to provide additional blood draws and questionnaires over a 2-month period. Before DNA extraction, prospective study blood samples were shipped either frozen or at room temperature.

The receptor was isolated from a woman aged 18 to 35 who had recovered from COVID-19. The V and J segments used are TRBV13 and TRBJ1-3; a confident D gene designation cannot be given. Sequencing was performed on PBMCs or T cells enriched from blood (not recorded which). The nucleotide sequence is given as TGTGCCAGCAGCCCCTACCCTAGTACGGGAAACACCATATATTTT. Translated, it gives CASSPYPSTGNTIYF.